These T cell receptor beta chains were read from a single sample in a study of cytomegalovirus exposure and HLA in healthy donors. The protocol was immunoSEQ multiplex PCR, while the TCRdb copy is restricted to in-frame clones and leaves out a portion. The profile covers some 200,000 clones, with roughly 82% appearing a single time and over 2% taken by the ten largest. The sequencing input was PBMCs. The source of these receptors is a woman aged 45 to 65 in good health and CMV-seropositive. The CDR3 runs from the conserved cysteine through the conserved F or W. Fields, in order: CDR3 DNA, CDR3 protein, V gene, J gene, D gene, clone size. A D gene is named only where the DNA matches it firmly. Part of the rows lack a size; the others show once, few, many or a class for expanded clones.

CDR3 DNA: TGTGCCAGCAGCTCCCCAGGGGGCGCGGTGATCGATGGGCAGTACTTC; CDR3 protein: CASSSPGGAVIDGQYF; V gene: TRBV7-9; J gene: TRBJ2-7; D gene: TRBD1; clone size: NA
CDR3 DNA: TGTGCCAGCAGCGACAGACAGGGGGTATACAATGAGCAGTTCTTC; CDR3 protein: CASSDRQGVYNEQFF; V gene: TRBV5-6; J gene: TRBJ2-1; D gene: TRBD1; clone size: NA
CDR3 DNA: TGTGCCAGCAGTTACTCGGAAAGCGGGGGCGAGACCCAGTACTTC; CDR3 protein: CASSYSESGGETQYF; V gene: TRBV6-5; J gene: TRBJ2-5; D gene: TRBD2; clone size: NA
CDR3 DNA: TGCGCCAGCAGCGGACAGTTCCCCATGAACACTGAAGCTTTCTTT; CDR3 protein: CASSGQFPMNTEAFF; V gene: TRBV4-1; J gene: TRBJ1-1; D gene: NA; clone size: NA
CDR3 DNA: TGTGCCAGCAGCTTCCCCGACAGGGGGCGCGAGGGCTACACCTTC; CDR3 protein: CASSFPDRGREGYTF; V gene: TRBV7-6; J gene: TRBJ1-2; D gene: TRBD1; clone size: NA
CDR3 DNA: TGTGCCAGCAGAAACAGCGGGGTGTTGGGCGAGCAGTACTTC; CDR3 protein: CASRNSGVLGEQYF; V gene: TRBV7-2; J gene: TRBJ2-7; D gene: TRBD2; clone size: NA
CDR3 DNA: TGTGCCAGCAGTGAGACCGGGACAGAACAAGAGACCCAGTACTTC; CDR3 protein: CASSETGTEQETQYF; V gene: TRBV2; J gene: TRBJ2-5; D gene: TRBD1; clone size: NA
CDR3 DNA: TGCGCCACACCCAGACCTGTGACTAGCGGGGGTTACGAGCAGTACTTC; CDR3 protein: CATPRPVTSGGYEQYF; V gene: TRBV4-1; J gene: TRBJ2-7; D gene: TRBD2; clone size: NA
CDR3 DNA: TGTGCCAGCAGATCAGGGTCGATCAGATACAATGAGCAGTTCTTC; CDR3 protein: CASRSGSIRYNEQFF; V gene: TRBV28; J gene: TRBJ2-1; D gene: NA; clone size: NA
CDR3 DNA: TGCAGCGTTAGCGAGTGGGTATCCAGAGATACGCAGTATTTT; CDR3 protein: CSVSEWVSRDTQYF; V gene: TRBV29-1; J gene: TRBJ2-3; D gene: NA; clone size: NA
CDR3 DNA: TGTGCCAGCAGCCCCGGGGACAACAATAACTATGGCTACACCTTC; CDR3 protein: CASSPGDNNNYGYTF; V gene: TRBV7-2; J gene: TRBJ1-2; D gene: NA; clone size: NA
CDR3 DNA: TGTGCCAGCAGCGTAGACAGGGGGGCAAACACCATATATTTT; CDR3 protein: CASSVDRGANTIYF; V gene: TRBV9; J gene: TRBJ1-3; D gene: TRBD1; clone size: few
CDR3 DNA: TGTGCCAGCAGCCTTCTCGGGACACAGGGCGGGGAGCTGTTTTTT; CDR3 protein: CASSLLGTQGGELFF; V gene: TRBV7-3; J gene: TRBJ2-2; D gene: NA; clone size: NA
CDR3 DNA: TGCGCCAGCAGCTTGGGACAGGGGGCGCGAGGGGACGGGGAGCTGTTTTTT; CDR3 protein: CASSLGQGARGDGELFF; V gene: TRBV5-1; J gene: TRBJ2-2; D gene: TRBD1; clone size: NA
CDR3 DNA: TGTGCCAGCGGTGGACAGGGAACGCGCGAGCAGTACTTC; CDR3 protein: CASGGQGTREQYF; V gene: TRBV25-1; J gene: TRBJ2-7; D gene: TRBD1; clone size: NA
CDR3 DNA: TGTGCCAGCAGCCCCGGGACTATGGTCAATGAGCAGTTCTTC; CDR3 protein: CASSPGTMVNEQFF; V gene: TRBV14; J gene: TRBJ2-1; D gene: TRBD2; clone size: NA
CDR3 DNA: TGTGCCAGCACCCGAGGGAGCAATCAGCCCCAGCATTTT; CDR3 protein: CASTRGSNQPQHF; V gene: TRBV7-9; J gene: TRBJ1-5; D gene: NA; clone size: once
CDR3 DNA: TGTGCCAGCAGTCCCGGGGTAGCGGGAAACTCCTACGAGCAGTACTTC; CDR3 protein: CASSPGVAGNSYEQYF; V gene: TRBV6-6; J gene: TRBJ2-7; D gene: TRBD2; clone size: NA
CDR3 DNA: TGTGCCATCCACCCGGACAGAACATCCTACGAGCAGTACTTC; CDR3 protein: CAIHPDRTSYEQYF; V gene: TRBV7-3; J gene: TRBJ2-7; D gene: NA; clone size: NA
CDR3 DNA: TGTGCCAGCAGGATAACAGGGATCCCGACCCTCCACTTT; CDR3 protein: CASRITGIPTLHF; V gene: TRBV6-1; J gene: TRBJ1-6; D gene: NA; clone size: NA
CDR3 DNA: TGTGCCACCGTCGTCCCCAATCAGCCCCAGCATTTT; CDR3 protein: CATVVPNQPQHF; V gene: TRBV6-6; J gene: TRBJ1-5; D gene: NA; clone size: NA
CDR3 DNA: TGTGCCAGCAGGGACCCGTCGGGGTCGGAAGCTTTCTTT; CDR3 protein: CASRDPSGSEAFF; V gene: TRBV6-5; J gene: TRBJ1-1; D gene: NA; clone size: NA
CDR3 DNA: TGTGCCAGCAGCTTAAGGGAGACTGCTGGCGGGGAGCTGTTTTTT; CDR3 protein: CASSLRETAGGELFF; V gene: TRBV7-3; J gene: TRBJ2-2; D gene: NA; clone size: once
CDR3 DNA: TGTGCCAGCAGCTTCCAGGGGGATCGCGGCTACACCTTC; CDR3 protein: CASSFQGDRGYTF; V gene: TRBV5-4; J gene: TRBJ1-2; D gene: TRBD1; clone size: NA
CDR3 DNA: TGTGCCAGCAGCGTGGAGACAGGGAGCTACGAGCAGTACTTC; CDR3 protein: CASSVETGSYEQYF; V gene: TRBV9; J gene: TRBJ2-7; D gene: TRBD1; clone size: NA
CDR3 DNA: TGCGCCAGCGGTTTTCAGGGAATGGTGGCTGGGGCCAACGTCCTGACTTTC; CDR3 protein: CASGFQGMVAGANVLTF; V gene: TRBV5-1; J gene: TRBJ2-6; D gene: NA; clone size: once
CDR3 DNA: TGTGCCAGCAGCCAAGAGATGACAGGCCTAGCGGCTGGAAACACCATATATTTT; CDR3 protein: CASSQEMTGLAAGNTIYF; V gene: TRBV7-8; J gene: TRBJ1-3; D gene: NA; clone size: NA
CDR3 DNA: TGTGCCAGCAGTGAGTCCACTCCTAGCACAGATACGCAGTATTTT; CDR3 protein: CASSESTPSTDTQYF; V gene: TRBV2; J gene: TRBJ2-3; D gene: NA; clone size: NA
CDR3 DNA: TGTGCCAGCAGTTATCCCGGGACAAGCTACGAGCAGTACTTC; CDR3 protein: CASSYPGTSYEQYF; V gene: TRBV6-6; J gene: TRBJ2-7; D gene: NA; clone size: NA
CDR3 DNA: TGTGCCACCAGCAGAGATGCCCAATTCGGCTACGAGCAGTACTTC; CDR3 protein: CATSRDAQFGYEQYF; V gene: TRBV15; J gene: TRBJ2-7; D gene: NA; clone size: NA
CDR3 DNA: TGTGCCAGCAGCCCCAAAAACACCGGGGAGCTGTTTTTT; CDR3 protein: CASSPKNTGELFF; V gene: TRBV7-3; J gene: TRBJ2-2; D gene: NA; clone size: NA
CDR3 DNA: TGTGCCAGCAGCCTCTCAGGGATTGGGGAGCAGTACTTC; CDR3 protein: CASSLSGIGEQYF; V gene: TRBV7-8; J gene: TRBJ2-7; D gene: NA; clone size: NA